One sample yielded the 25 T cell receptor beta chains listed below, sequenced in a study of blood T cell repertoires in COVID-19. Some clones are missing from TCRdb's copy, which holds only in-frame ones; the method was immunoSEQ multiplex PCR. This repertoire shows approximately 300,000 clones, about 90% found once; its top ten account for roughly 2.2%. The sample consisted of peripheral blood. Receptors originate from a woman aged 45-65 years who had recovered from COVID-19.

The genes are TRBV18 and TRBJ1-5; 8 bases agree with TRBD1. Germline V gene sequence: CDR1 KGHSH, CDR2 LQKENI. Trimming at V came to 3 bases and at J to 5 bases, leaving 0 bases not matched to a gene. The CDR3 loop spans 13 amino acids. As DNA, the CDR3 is TGTGCCAGCTCACCGGACAGGGATCAGCCCCAGCATTTT. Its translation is CASSPDRDQPQHF.

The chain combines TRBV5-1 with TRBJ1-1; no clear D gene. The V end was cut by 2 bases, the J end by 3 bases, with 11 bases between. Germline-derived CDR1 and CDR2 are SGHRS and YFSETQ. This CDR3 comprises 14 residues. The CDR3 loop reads CASSFAEGDTEAFF. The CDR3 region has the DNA TGCGCCAGCAGCTTTGCAGAAGGAGACACTGAAGCTTTCTTT.

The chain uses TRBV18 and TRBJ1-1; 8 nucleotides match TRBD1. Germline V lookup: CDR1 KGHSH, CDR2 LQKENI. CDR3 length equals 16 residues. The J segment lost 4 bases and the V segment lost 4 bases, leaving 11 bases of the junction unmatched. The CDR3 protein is CASSLGTGGRSTEAFF. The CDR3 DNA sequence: TGTGCCAGCTCACTAGGAACAGGGGGGCGAAGCACTGAAGCTTTCTTT.

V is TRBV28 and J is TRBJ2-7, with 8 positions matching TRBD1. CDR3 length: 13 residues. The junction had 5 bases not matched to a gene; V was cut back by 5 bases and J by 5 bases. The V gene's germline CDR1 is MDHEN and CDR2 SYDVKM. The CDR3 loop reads CASSPGQGNEQYF. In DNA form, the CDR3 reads TGTGCCAGCAGTCCCGGACAGGGTAACGAGCAGTACTTC. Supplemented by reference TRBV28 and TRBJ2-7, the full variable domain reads DVKVTQSSRYLVKRTGEKVFLECVQDMDHENMFWYRQDPGLGLRLIYFSYDVKMKEKGDIPEGYSVSREKKERFSLILESASTNQTSMYLCASSPGQGNEQYFGPGTRLTVT.

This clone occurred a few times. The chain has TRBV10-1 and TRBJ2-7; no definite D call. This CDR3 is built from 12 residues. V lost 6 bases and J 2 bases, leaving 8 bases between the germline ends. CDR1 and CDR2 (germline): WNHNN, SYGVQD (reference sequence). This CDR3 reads CASSGRTYEQYF. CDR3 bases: TGCGCCAGCAGCGGCAGGACCTACGAGCAGTACTTC.

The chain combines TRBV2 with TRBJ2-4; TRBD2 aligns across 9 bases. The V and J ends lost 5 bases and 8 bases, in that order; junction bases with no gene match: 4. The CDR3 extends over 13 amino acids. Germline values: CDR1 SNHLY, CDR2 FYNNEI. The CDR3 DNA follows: TGTGCCAGCAGTATGGCGGGGGGGGACATTCAGTACTTC. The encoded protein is CASSMAGGDIQYF.

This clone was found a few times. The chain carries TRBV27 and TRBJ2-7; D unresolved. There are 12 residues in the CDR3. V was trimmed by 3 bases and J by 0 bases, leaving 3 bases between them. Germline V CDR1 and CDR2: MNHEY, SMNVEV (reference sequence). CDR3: CASSLSSYEQYF. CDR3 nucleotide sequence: TGTGCCAGCAGTTTGAGCTCCTACGAGCAGTACTTC.

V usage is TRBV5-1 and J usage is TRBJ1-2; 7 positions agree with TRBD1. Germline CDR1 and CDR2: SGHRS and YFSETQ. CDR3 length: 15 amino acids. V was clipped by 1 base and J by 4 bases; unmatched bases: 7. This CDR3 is CASSLTQGGSYGYTF. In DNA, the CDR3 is TGCGCCAGCAGCTTGACCCAGGGGGGATCCTATGGCTACACCTTC.

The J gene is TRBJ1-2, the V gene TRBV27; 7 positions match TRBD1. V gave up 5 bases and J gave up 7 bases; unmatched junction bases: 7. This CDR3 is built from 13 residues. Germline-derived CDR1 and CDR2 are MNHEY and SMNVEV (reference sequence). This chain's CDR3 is CASSIGQAGGYTF. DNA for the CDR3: TGTGCCAGCAGTATAGGACAGGCCGGTGGCTACACCTTC.

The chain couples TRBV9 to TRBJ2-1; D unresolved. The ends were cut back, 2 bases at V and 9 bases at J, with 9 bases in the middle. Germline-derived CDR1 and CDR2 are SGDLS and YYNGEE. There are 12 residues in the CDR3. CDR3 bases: TGTGCCAGCAGCGTTGTGAGTGGTGAGCAGTTCTTC. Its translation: CASSVVSGEQFF.

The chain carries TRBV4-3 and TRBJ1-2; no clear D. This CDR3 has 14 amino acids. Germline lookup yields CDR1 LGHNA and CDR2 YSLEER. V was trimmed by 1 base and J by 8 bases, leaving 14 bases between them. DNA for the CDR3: TGCGCCAGCAGCCAAGCTCATGAGGGATACGGCTACACCTTC. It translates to CASSQAHEGYGYTF.

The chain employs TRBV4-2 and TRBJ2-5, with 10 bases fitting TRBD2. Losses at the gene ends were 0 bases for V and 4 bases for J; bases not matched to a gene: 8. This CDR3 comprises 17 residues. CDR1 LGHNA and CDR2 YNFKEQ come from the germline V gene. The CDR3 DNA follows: TGTGCCAGCAGCCAAGACTCGCGGCTAGCGGGAGTAGAGACCCAGTACTTC. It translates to CASSQDSRLAGVETQYF.

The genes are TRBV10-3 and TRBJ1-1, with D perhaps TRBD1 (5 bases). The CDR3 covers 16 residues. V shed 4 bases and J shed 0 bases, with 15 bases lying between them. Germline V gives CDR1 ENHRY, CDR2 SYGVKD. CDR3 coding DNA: TGTGCCATCAGTGTGTTGAAGGGAGGGGTGAACACTGAAGCTTTCTTT. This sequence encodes CAISVLKGGVNTEAFF.

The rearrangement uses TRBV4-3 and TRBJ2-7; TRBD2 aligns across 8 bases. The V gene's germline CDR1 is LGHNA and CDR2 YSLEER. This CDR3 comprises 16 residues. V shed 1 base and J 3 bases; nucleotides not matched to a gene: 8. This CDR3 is CASSQGFGLAFYEQYF. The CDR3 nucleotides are TGCGCCAGCAGCCAAGGTTTCGGACTAGCTTTCTACGAGCAGTACTTC.

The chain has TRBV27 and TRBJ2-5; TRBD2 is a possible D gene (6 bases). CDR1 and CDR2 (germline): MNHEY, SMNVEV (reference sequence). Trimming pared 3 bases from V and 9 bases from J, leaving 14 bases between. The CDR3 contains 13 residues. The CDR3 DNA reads TGTGCCAGCAGTTTCGTCGGGAGTACGTCCCAGTACTTC. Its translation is CASSFVGSTSQYF.

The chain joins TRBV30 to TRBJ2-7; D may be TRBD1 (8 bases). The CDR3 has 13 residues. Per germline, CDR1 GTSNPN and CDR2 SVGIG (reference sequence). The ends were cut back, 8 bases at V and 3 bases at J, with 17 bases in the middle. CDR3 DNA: TGTGCCGGGGACAGGCCGGGGGGCTACGAGCAGTACTTC. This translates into CAGDRPGGYEQYF.

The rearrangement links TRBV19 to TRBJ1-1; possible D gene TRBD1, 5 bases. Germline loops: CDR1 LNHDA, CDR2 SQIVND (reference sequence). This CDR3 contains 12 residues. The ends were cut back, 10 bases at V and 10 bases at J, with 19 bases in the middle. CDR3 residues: CATITGGGIAFF. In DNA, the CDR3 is TGTGCCACCATTACAGGCGGGGGAATAGCTTTCTTT. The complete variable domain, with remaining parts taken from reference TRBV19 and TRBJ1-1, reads DGGITQSPKYLFRKEGQNVTLSCEQNLNHDAMYWYRQDPGQGLRLIYYSQIVNDFQKGDIAEGYSVSREKKESFPLTVTSAQKNPTAFYLCATITGGGIAFFGQGTRLTVV.

This chain's CDR3 is CAISVQGNTEAFF. For the CDR3, the DNA is TGTGCCATCAGTGTGCAGGGGAACACTGAAGCTTTCTTT. The V and J genes are TRBV10-3 and TRBJ1-1; possible D gene TRBD1, 5 bases. CDR1 is ENHRY and CDR2 is SYGVKD in the germline V gene. CDR3 length: 13 residues. Trimming cost V 4 bases and J 1 base, with 7 bases left between them.

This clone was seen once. In DNA, the CDR3 is TGTGCCAGCAGCTTAGCGTCAGGGAATGGCTACACCTTC. Amino acid sequence: CASSLASGNGYTF. The chain carries TRBV11-1 and TRBJ1-2; D possibly corresponds to TRBD1 (5 bases). Trimming removed 0 bases from V and 6 bases from J, with 8 bases in between. This CDR3 has 13 residues. CDR1 is SGHAT and CDR2 is FQDESV in the germline V gene (reference sequence).

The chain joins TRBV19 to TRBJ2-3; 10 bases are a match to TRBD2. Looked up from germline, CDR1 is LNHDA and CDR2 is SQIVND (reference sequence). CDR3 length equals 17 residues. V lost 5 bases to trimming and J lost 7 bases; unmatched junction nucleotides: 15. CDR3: CASSSVLAGPQRNTQYF. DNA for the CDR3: TGTGCCAGTAGTTCCGTACTAGCGGGGCCCCAACGGAATACGCAGTATTTT.

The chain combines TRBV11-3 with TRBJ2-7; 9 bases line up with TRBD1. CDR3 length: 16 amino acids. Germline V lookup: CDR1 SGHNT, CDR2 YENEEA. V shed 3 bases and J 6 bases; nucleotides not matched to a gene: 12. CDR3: CASSLGQGGYASEQYF. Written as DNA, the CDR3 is TGTGCCAGCAGCTTGGGACAGGGAGGGTATGCGAGCGAGCAGTACTTC.

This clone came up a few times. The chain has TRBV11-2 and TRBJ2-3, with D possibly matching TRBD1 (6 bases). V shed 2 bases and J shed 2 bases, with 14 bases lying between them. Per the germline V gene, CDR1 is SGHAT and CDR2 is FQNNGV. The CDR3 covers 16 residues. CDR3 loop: CASSLRATGNTDTQYF. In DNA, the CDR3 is TGTGCCAGCAGCTTAAGGGCAACAGGGAACACAGATACGCAGTATTTT.

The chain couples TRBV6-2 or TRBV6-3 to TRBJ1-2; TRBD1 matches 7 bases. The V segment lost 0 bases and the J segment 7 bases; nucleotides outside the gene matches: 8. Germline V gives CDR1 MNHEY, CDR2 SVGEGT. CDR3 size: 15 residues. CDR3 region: CASSYSTGTLTGYTF. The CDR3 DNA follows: TGTGCCAGCAGTTACTCGACAGGGACCCTAACTGGCTACACCTTC.

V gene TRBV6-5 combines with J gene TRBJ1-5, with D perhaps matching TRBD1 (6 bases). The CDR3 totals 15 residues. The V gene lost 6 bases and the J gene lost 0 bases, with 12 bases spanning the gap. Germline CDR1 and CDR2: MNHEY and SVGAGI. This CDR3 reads CASSRRQVSNQPQHF. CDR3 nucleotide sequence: TGTGCCAGCAGCCGGCGACAGGTTAGCAATCAGCCCCAGCATTTT.

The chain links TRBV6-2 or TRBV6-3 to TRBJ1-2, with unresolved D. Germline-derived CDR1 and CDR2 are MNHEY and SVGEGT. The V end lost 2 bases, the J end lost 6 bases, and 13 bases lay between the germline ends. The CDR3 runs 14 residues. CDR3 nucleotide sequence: TGTGCCAGCAGTTACCGCGGGGTTTTGCATGGCTACACCTTC. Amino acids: CASSYRGVLHGYTF.